This T cell receptor (beta chain) is drawn from a study of blood T cell repertoires in COVID-19. Study background: The United States, Italy and Spain provided the acute and convalescent COVID-19 samples. The analysed material was cDNA or gDNA that came from T cells, B-cell-depleted T cells, or PBMCs.

This clone was recorded once. The authors' processing: Quantification of nucleated cells was approximated via reference gene primer amplification. This table comes from immunoSEQ multiplex PCR, and its TCRdb copy is limited to in-frame clones, with some not included. V and J calls and clone size come straight from that table; D and trimming were deduced from the DNA. The sample records tens of thousands of clones, 80% to 95% being singletons. The sequence came from a man aged 50 or older with acute or convalescent COVID-19. Sequenced input: peripheral blood.

CDR3 bases: TGTGCCAGCAGCCAGTTGGCAGGGAATTATGGCTACACCTTC. This codes for CASSQLAGNYGYTF. The chain uses TRBV14 and TRBJ1-2; tentative D call: TRBD1 (5 bases). Germline CDR1 is SGHDN and CDR2 is FVKESK. The CDR3 sequence is 14 residues long. V lost 3 bases and J lost 5, with 13 bases in between.